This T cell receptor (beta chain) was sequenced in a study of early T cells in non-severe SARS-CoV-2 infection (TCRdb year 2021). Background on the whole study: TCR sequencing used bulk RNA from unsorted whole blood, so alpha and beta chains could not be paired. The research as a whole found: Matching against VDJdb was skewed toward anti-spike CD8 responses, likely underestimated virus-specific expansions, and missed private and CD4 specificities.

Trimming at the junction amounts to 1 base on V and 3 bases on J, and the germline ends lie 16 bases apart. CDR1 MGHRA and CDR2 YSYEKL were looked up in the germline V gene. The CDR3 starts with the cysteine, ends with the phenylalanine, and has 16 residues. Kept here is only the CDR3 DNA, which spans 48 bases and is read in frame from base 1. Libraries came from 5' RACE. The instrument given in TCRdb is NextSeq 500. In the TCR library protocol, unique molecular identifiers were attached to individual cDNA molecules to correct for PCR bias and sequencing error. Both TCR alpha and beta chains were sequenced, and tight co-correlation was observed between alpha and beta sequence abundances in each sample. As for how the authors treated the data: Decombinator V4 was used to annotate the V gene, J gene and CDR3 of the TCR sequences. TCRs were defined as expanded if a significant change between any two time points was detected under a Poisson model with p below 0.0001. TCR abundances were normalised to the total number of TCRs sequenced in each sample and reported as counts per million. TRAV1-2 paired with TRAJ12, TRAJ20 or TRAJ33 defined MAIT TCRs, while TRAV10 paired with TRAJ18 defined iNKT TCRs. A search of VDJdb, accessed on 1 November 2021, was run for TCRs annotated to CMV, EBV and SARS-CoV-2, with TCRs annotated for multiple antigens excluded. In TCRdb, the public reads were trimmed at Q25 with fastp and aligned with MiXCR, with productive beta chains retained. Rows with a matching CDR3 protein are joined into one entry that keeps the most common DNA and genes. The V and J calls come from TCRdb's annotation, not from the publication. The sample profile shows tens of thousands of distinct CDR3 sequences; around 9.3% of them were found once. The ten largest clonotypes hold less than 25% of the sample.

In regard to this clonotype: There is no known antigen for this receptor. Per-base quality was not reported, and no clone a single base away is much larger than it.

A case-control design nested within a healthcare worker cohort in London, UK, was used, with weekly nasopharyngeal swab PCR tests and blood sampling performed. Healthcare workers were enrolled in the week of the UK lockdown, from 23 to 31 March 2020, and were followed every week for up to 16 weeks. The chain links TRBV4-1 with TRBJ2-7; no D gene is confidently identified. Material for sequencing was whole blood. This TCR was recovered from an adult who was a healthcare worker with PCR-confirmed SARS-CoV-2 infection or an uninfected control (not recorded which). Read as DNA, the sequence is TGCGCCAGCAGCCAAGCCCGGAGTGGGGATATCTACGAGCAGTACTTC. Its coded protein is CASSQARSGDIYEQYF.